This TCR beta chain was found in a study of T cells in Graves' hyperthyroidism and ophthalmopathy. Turning to the study itself: Peripheral blood draws took place at initial diagnosis, ahead of any treatment.

Comment on this clonotype: Its antigen is currently unknown.

Uncontrolled infection, other autoimmune disease, pregnancy or lactation led to exclusion. Amplified TCR beta CDR3 regions derived from RNA transcripts. Using the HTBI primer set, a first-round RT-PCR was run on the TCR CDR3. TCRdb re-analysed the multiplex PCR reads in MiXCR, keeping a single row per CDR3 protein. The repertoire holds 250,000 to 300,000 distinct CDR3 sequences, with just over 14% as singletons. V shed 4 bases and J shed 1 base, with 13 bases lying between them. The germline CDR1 and CDR2 sequences are SNHLY and FYNNEI. This CDR3 is built from 15 residues. Regarding the study as a whole: The model predicted ophthalmopathy a median roughly six months before onset.

The chain carries TRBV2 and TRBJ1-1; D might be TRBD1 (6 bases). The clonotype comes from a woman aged 40 to 50 with Graves' hyperthyroidism that later progressed to Graves' ophthalmopathy. Material: blood. In DNA, the CDR3 is TGTGCCAGCAGTGTACTAGGCAGGGGGAACACTGAAGCTTTCTTT. Amino acids: CASSVLGRGNTEAFF.